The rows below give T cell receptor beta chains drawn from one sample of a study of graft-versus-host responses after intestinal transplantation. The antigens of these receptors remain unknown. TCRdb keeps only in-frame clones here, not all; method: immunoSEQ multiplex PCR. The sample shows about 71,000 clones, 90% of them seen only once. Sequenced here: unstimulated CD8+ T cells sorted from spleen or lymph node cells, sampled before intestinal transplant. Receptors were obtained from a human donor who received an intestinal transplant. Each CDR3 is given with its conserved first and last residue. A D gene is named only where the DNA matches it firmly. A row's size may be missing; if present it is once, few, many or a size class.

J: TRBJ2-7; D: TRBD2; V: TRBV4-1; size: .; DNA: TGCGCCAGCAGCCAATCGACGGGGGGACTCTACGAGCAGTACTTC; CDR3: CASSQSTGGLYEQYF
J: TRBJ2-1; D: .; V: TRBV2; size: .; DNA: TGTGCCAGCTTGTTAGCTCCTTCCAATGAGCAGTTCTTC; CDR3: CASLLAPSNEQFF
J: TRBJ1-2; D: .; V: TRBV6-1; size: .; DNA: TGTGCCGCCCACAGGGAAATTGACTATGGCTACACCTTC; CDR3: CAAHREIDYGYTF
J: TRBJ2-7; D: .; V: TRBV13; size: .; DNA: TGTGCCAGCAGCTTTATGTTGGGGGGGCCGGGGCATAACGAGCAGTACTTC; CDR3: CASSFMLGGPGHNEQYF
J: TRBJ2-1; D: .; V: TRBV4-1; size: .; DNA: TGCGCCAGCAGCCATACCGGGGGCAATGAGCAGTTCTTC; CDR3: CASSHTGGNEQFF
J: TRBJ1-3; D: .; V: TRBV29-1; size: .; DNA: TGCAGCGCACTACAGGTTACCTCTGGAAACACCATATATTTT; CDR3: CSALQVTSGNTIYF
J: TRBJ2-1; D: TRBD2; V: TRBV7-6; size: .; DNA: TGTGCCAGCAGCTTAGAAGCGGGGGTATTGGATGAGCAGTTCTTC; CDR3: CASSLEAGVLDEQFF
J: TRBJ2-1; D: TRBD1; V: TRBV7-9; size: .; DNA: TGTGCCAGCAGCCCCGGGACAGGGTGGGAGCAGTTCTTC; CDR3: CASSPGTGWEQFF
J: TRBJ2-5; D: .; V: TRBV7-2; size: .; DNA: TGTGCCAGCAGCCCCATGACAGTGTATCAAGAGACCCAGTACTTC; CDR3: CASSPMTVYQETQYF
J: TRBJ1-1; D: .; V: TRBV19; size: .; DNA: TGTGCCAGTAGTATGTACGGACAGTCGAACACTGAAGCTTTCTTT; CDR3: CASSMYGQSNTEAFF
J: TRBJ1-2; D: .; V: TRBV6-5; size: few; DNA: TGTGCCAGCAGTTTCACCCCCCAGGGTAGCTATGGCTACACCTTC; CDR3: CASSFTPQGSYGYTF
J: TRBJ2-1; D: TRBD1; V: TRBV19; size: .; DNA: TGTGCCACCACAGGGGGCAATGAGCAGTTCTTC; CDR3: CATTGGNEQFF
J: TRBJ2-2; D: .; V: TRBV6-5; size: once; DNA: TGTGCCACCAACCTGGGGGGCGGGGAGCTGTTTTTT; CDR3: CATNLGGGELFF
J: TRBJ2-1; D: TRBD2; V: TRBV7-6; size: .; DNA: TGTGCCAGCAGCTTATCGGTAGCGGGGGACCTCTACAATGAGCAGTTCTTC; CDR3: CASSLSVAGDLYNEQFF
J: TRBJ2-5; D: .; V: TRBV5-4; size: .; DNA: TGTGCCAGCAGCGGTCCGGGACAAGAGACCCAGTACTTC; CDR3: CASSGPGQETQYF
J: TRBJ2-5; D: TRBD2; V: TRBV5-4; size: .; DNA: TGTGCCAGCAGCCCGGTGCGCGAGCGGGGTGAAGAGACCCAGTACTTC; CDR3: CASSPVRERGEETQYF
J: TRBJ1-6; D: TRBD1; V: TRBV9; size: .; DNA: TGTGCCAGCAGCGTAGGCGGCAGGGGGGATTCACCCCTCCACTTT; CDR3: CASSVGGRGDSPLHF
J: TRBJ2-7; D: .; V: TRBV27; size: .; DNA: TGTGCCAGCAGCCCCAGGGCGGGGTACGAGCAGTACTTC; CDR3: CASSPRAGYEQYF
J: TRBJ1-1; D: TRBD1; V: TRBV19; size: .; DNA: TGTGCCAGTAGTCAACAGGGGAGAGCTTTCTTT; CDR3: CASSQQGRAFF
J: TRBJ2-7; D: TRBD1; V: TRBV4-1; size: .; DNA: TGCGCCAGCAGCCAAGAGGGGACAGGGATCCTCGAGCAGTACTTC; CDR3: CASSQEGTGILEQYF
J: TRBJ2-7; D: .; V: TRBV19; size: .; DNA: TGTGCCAGTAGTTCCCAACGACTACCCTACGAGCAGTACTTC; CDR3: CASSSQRLPYEQYF
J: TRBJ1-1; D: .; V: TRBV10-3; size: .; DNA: TGTGCCATCAGTGAGTCCGGGGTAGGGTCTAGCACTGAAGCTTTCTTT; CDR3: CAISESGVGSSTEAFF
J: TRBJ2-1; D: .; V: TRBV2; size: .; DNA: TGTGCCAGCAGTCCGGGGGACCTCTACAATGAGCAGTTCTTC; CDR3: CASSPGDLYNEQFF
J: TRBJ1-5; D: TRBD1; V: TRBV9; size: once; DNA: TGTGCCAGCAGCGTGGGACAGGGTGATCAGCCCCAGCATTTT; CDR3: CASSVGQGDQPQHF
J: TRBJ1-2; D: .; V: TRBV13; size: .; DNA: TGTGCCAGCAGCCGCGAGGAAAGCGGCTACACCTTC; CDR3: CASSREESGYTF
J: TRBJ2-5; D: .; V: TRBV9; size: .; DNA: TGTGCCAGCAGCGGCGTTAGCGGAGAAGAGACCCAGTACTTC; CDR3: CASSGVSGEETQYF
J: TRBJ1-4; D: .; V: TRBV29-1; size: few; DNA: TGCAGCGTTAAGGGGGAGGGTGGGGAAAAACTGTTTTTT; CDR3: CSVKGEGGEKLFF
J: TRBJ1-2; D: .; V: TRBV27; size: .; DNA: TGTGCCAGCAGTTGGGACTCTTTGGGGATCGATGGCTACACCTTC; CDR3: CASSWDSLGIDGYTF
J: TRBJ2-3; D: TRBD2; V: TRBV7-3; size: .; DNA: TGTGCCAGCAGCTTAATCGGGGGGGGCACAGATACGCAGTATTTT; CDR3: CASSLIGGGTDTQYF
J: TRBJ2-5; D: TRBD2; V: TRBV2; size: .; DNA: TGTGCCAGCAAGGGGGTAGCGGGGATCCAAGAGACCCAGTACTTC; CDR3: CASKGVAGIQETQYF
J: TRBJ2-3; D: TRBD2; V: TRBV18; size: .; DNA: TGTGCCAGCTCACCAGTGACTAGCGGGGGCACCGGGGATACGCAGTATTTT; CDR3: CASSPVTSGGTGDTQYF
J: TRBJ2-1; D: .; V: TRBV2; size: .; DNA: TGTGCCAGCACTCATAGCGGATCTTCTTACAATGAGCAGTTCTTC; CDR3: CASTHSGSSYNEQFF
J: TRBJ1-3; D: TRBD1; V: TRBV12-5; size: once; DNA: TGTGCTAGTGGTTCTTTCGGACAGGCGGGAAACACCATATATTTT; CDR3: CASGSFGQAGNTIYF
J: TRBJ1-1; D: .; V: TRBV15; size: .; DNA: TGTGCCACCAGCAGAGATCGCCCAGGGAACACTGAAGCTTTCTTT; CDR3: CATSRDRPGNTEAFF
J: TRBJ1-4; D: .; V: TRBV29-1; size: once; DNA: TGCAGCGTTGAAGAGGGGGGAAGTAGCGAAAAACTGTTTTTT; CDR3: CSVEEGGSSEKLFF
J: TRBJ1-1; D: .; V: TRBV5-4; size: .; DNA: TGTGCCAGCAGCTCAGGGGTGAACACTGAAGCTTTCTTT; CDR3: CASSSGVNTEAFF
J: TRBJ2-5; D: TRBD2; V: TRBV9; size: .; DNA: TGTGCCAGCAGCCGGACTAGCGGAAAAGAGACCCAGTACTTC; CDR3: CASSRTSGKETQYF
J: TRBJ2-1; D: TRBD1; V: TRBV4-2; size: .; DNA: TGTGCCAGCAGCCCGTCCGGGACAGGGTTTTACAATGAGCAGTTCTTC; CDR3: CASSPSGTGFYNEQFF
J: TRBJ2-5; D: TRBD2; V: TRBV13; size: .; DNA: TGTGCCAGCAGCACTCTAGCGGGGGGACTGCAAGAGACCCAGTACTTC; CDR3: CASSTLAGGLQETQYF
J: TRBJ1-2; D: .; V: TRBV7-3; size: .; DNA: TGTGCCAGCAGCTTAAACACCGGGGGGGGGCCCGGCGGCTACACCTTC; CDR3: CASSLNTGGGPGGYTF
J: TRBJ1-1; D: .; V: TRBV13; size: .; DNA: TGTGCCAGCAGCGCAGGGAAGGGCCTAACTGAAGCTTTCTTT; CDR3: CASSAGKGLTEAFF
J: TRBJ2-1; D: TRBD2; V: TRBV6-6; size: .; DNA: TGTGCCAGCACCACAGAGGGCGGGGGGGCCGTTGAGCAGTTCTTC; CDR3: CASTTEGGGAVEQFF
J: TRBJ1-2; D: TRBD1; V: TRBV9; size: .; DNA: TGTGCCAGCAGCCCATCCGGGACAGAGAACTATGGCTACACCTTC; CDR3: CASSPSGTENYGYTF
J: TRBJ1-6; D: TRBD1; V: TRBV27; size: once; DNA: TGTGCCAGCAGTTCCGGGACAGTTAATCCCCTCCACTTT; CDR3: CASSSGTVNPLHF
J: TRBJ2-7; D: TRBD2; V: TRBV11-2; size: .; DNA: TGTGCCAGCGGGCATATGGGGGGGTCCCCTTTCTACGAGCAGTACTTC; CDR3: CASGHMGGSPFYEQYF
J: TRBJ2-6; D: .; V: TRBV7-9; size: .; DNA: TGTGCCGCGGTAGACTCTGGGGCCAACGTCCTGACTTTC; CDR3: CAAVDSGANVLTF
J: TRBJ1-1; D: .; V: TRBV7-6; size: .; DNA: TGTGCCAGCAGCCCAGGACAGATTGGCACTGAAGCTTTCTTT; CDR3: CASSPGQIGTEAFF
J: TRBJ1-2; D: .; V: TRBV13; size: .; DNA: TGTGCCAGCAGCTTGGGCAGGTCGCACTATGGCTACACCTTC; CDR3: CASSLGRSHYGYTF
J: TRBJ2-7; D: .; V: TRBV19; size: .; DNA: TGTGCCAGTAGTATAAGCGGAACCCCCTCCTACGAGCAGTACTTC; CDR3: CASSISGTPSYEQYF
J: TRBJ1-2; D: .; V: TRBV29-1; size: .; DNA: TGCAGCGTAGCCGGGGGCTATGGCTACACCTTC; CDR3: CSVAGGYGYTF